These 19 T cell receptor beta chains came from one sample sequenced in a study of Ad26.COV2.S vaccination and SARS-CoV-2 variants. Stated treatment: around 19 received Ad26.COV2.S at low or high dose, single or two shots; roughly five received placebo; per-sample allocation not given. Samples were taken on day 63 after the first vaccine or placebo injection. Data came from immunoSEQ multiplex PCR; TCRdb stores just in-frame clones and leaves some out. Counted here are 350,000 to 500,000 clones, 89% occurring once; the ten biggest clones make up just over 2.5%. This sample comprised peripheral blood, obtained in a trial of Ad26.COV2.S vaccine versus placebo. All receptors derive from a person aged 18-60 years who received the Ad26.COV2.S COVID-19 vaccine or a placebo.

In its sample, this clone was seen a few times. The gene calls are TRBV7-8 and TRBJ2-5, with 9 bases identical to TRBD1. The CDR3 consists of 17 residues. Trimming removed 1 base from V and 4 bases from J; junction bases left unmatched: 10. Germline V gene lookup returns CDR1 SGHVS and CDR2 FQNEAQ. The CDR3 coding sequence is TGTGCCAGCAGCTTAGACAGGGGGCGCGGGACTCCAGAGACCCAGTACTTC. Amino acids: CASSLDRGRGTPETQYF.

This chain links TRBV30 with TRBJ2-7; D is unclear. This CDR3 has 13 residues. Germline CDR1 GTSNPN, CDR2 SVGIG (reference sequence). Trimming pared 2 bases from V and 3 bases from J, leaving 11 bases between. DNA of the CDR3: TGTGCCTGGAGTCGAGGCAGGAGCTACGAGCAGTACGTC. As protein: CAWSRGRSYEQYV.

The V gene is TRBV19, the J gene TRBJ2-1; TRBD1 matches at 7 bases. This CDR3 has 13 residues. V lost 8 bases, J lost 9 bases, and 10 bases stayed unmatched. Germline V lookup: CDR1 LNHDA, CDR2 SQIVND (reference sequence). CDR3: CASHRGPGGEQFF. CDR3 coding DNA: TGTGCCAGTCACCGGGGCCCAGGGGGTGAGCAGTTCTTC.

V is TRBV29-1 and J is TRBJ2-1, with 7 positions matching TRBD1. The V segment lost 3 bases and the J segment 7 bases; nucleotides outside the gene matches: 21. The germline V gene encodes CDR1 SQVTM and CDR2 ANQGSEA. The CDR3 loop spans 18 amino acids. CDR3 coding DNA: TGCAGCGTTGACCCTACCCCGGGACAGCTCCCCGGGGTGAATGAGCAGTTCTTC. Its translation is CSVDPTPGQLPGVNEQFF.

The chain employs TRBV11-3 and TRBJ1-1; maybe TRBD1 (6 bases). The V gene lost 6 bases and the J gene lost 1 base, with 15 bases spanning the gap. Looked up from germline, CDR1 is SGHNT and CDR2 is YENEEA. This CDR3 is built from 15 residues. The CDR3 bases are TGTGCCAGCAGTTCCGTACAGGGAGCGAACACTGAAGCTTTCTTT. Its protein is CASSSVQGANTEAFF.

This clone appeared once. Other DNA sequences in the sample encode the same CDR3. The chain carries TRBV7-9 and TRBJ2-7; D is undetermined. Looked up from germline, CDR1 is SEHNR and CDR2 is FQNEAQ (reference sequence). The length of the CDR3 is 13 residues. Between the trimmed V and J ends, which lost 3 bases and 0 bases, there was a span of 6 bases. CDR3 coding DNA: TGTGCCAGCAGCTTCGGTGACTCCTACGAGCAGTACGTC. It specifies CASSFGDSYEQYV.

The CDR3 coding sequence is TGTGCCAGCAGCCCGTGGACAGGGTTTGAGGGTGAAAAACTGTTTTTT. Translated: CASSPWTGFEGEKLFF. V is TRBV13 and J is TRBJ1-4, with 8 bases that match TRBD1. V was clipped by 5 bases and J by 7 bases; unmatched bases: 12. This CDR3 has 16 amino acids. The germline V gene has CDR1 PRHDT and CDR2 FYEKMQ (reference sequence).

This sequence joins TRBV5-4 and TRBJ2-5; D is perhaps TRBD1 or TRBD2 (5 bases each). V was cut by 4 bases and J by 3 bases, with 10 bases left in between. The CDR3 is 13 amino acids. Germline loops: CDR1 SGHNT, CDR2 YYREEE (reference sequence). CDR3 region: CASSLGTEETQYF. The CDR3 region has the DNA TGTGCCAGCAGCCTCGGGACCGAAGAGACCCAGTACTTC. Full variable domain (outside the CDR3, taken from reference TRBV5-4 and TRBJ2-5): ETGVTQSPTHLIKTRGQQVTLRCSSQSGHNTVSWYQQALGQGPQFIFQYYREEENGRGNFPPRFSGLQFPNYSSELNVNALELDDSALYLCASSLGTEETQYFGPGTRLLVL.

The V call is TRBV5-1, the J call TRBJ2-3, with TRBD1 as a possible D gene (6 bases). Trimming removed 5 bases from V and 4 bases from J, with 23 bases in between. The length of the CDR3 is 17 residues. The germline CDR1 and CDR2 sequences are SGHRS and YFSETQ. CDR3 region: CASSRLVNRDLADTQYF. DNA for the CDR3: TGCGCCAGCAGTCGGCTGGTTAACAGGGATTTAGCAGATACGCAGTATTTT.

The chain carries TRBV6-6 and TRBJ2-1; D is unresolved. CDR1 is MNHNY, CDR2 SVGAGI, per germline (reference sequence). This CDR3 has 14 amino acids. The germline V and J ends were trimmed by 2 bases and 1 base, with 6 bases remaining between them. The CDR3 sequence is CASSYDGSYNEQFF. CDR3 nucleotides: TGTGCCAGCAGTTACGACGGATCCTACAATGAGCAGTTCTTC.

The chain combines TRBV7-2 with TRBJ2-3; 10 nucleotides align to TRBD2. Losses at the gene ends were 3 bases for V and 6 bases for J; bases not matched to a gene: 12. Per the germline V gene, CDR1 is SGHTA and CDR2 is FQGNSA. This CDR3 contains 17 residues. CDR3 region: CASSLRWGLAGVDTQYF. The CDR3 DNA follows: TGTGCCAGCAGCTTGAGGTGGGGCCTAGCGGGAGTTGATACGCAGTATTTT.

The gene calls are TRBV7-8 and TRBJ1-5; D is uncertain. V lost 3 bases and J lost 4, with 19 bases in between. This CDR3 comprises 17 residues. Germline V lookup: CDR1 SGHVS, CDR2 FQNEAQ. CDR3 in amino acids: CASSFSKAAGGNQPQHF. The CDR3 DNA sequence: TGTGCCAGCAGCTTCTCGAAGGCGGCAGGAGGTAATCAGCCCCAGCATTTT.

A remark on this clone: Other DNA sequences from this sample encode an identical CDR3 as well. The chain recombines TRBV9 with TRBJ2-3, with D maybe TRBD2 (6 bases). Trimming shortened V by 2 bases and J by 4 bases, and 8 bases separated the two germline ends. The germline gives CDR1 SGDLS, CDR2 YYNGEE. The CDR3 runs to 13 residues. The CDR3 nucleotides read TGTGCCAGCAGCGTCGGGGGTTCAGATACGCAGTATTTT. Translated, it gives CASSVGGSDTQYF.

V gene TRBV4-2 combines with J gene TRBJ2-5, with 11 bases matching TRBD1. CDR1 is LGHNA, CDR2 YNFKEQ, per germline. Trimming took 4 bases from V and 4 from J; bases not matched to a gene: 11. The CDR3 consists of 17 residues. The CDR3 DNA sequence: TGTGCCAGCAGCCCCCACCCCGGGACAGGGGGGCGAGAGACCCAGTACTTC. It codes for CASSPHPGTGGRETQYF.

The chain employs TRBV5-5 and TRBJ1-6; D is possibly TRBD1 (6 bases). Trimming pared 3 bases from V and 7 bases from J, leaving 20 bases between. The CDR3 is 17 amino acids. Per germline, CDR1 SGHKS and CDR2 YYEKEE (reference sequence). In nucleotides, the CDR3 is TGTGCCAGCAGCTCAGGGGTGTGGGATATAACGAATTCACCCCTCCACTTT. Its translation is CASSSGVWDITNSPLHF.

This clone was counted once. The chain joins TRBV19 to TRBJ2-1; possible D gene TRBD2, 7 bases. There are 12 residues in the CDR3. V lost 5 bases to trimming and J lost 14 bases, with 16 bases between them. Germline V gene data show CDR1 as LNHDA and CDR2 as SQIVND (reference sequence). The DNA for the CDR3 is TGTGCCAGTAGTTCCCCGGGGGGCGTGGAGTTCTTC. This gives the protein CASSSPGGVEFF.

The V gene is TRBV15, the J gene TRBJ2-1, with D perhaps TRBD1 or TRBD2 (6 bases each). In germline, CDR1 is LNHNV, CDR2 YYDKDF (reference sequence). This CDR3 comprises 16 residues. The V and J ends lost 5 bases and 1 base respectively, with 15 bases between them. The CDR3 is CATSGRGGRSYNEQFF. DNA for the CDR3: TGTGCCACCAGCGGAAGAGGGGGGCGATCCTACAATGAGCAGTTCTTC. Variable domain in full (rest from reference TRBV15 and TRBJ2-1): DAMVIQNPRYQVTQFGKPVTLSCSQTLNHNVMYWYQQKSSQAPKLLFHYYDKDFNNEADTPDNFQSRRPNTSFCFLDIRSPGLGDTAMYLCATSGRGGRSYNEQFFGPGTRLTVL.

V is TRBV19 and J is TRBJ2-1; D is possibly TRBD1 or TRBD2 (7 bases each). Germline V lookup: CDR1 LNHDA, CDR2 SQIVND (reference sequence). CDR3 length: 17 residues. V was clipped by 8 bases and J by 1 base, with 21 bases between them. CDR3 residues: CASGGGPGQASYNEQFF. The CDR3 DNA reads TGTGCCAGTGGGGGGGGGCCTGGACAGGCATCCTACAATGAGCAGTTCTTC.

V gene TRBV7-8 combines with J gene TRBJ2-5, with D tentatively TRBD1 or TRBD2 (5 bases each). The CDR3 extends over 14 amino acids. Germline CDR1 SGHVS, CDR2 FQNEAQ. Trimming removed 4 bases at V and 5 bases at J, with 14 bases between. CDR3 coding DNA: TGTGCCAGCAGCTGGGGCAGAGGGTTGGAGACCCAGTACTTC. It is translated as CASSWGRGLETQYF.